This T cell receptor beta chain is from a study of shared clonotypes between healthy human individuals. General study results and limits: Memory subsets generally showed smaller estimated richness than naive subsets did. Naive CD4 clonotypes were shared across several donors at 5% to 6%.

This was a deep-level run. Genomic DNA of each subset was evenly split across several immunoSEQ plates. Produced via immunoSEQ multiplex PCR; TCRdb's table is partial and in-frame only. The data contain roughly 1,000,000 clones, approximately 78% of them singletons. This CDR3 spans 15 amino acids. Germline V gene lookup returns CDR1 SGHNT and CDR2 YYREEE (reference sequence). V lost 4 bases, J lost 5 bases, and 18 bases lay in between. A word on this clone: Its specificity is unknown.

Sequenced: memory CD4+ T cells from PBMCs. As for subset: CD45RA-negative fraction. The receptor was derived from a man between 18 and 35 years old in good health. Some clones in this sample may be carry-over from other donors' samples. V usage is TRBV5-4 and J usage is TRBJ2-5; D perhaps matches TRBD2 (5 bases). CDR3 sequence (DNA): TGTGCCAGCAGCCCCCGCCGGGGAGTTCGGGAGACCCAGTACTTC. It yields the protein CASSPRRGVRETQYF.